This T cell receptor (beta chain) was profiled in a study of T cell responses to AZD1222 COVID-19 vaccine. Study-wide findings and caveats: The donors showed a predominance of white British ancestry and of females, with possible underestimation of clonal diversity. Sampled repertoires all dated from after the peak T cell response. Only a handful of people who got AZD1222 tested seropositive at baseline. A reported finding is that nearly half of spike-specific TCRs target unmutated variant regions.

The CDR3 is 14 amino acids. The V and J ends lost 4 bases and 5 bases respectively, with 15 bases between them. Germline V lookup: CDR1 SGHRS, CDR2 YFSETQ. Profiled with immunoSEQ multiplex PCR; TCRdb holds only in-frame clones, not every one. The sample contains about 82,000 clones, approximately 91% of which appear only once. This clone came up once. Its antigen remains unidentified. Sequenced material: peripheral blood, taken on day 0 of AZD1222 vaccination. This chain connects TRBV5-1 to TRBJ2-5; either TRBD1 or TRBD2 may fit D (6 bases each). This TCR came from an adult in good health. CDR3 coding DNA: TGCGCCAGCAGCCCCCAGACAGGAGGGGAGACCCAGTACTTC. This sequence encodes CASSPQTGGETQYF. The whole variable domain, remainder taken from reference TRBV5-1 and TRBJ2-5, is KAGVTQTPRYLIKTRGQQVTLSCSPISGHRSVSWYQQTPGQGLQFLFEYFSETQRNKGNFPGRFSGRQFSNSRSEMNVSTLELGDSALYLCASSPQTGGETQYFGPGTRLLVL.